Following are 30 T cell receptor beta chains from one sample sequenced in a study of cytomegalovirus exposure and HLA in healthy donors. Both 60 Vbeta primers and 13 Jbeta primers went into the PCR. Libraries were prepared by immunoSEQ multiplex PCR; TCRdb keeps only in-frame clonotypes and omits some of them. The sample totals 95,000 to 150,000 clones. The sample comprised PBMCs. Receptor source: a man under 40 in good health and CMV-seronegative.

The rearrangement uses TRBV29-1 and TRBJ2-1; 7 nucleotides agree with TRBD2. Unmatched junction bases numbered 9, after V lost 7 bases and J lost 0 bases. CDR1 is SQVTM, CDR2 ANQGSEA, per germline. This CDR3 has 15 residues. CDR3 in amino acids: CSGYSGQSSYNEQFF. The CDR3 DNA follows: TGCAGCGGATATAGCGGGCAGAGCTCCTACAATGAGCAGTTCTTC.

V is TRBV7-8 and J is TRBJ1-2, with D uncertain. CDR3 length: 19 amino acids. Trimming removed 0 bases from V and 2 bases from J, with 22 bases in between. Germline assignment: CDR1 SGHVS and CDR2 FQNEAQ. Here the CDR3 DNA reads TGTGCCAGCAGCTTAGCGTCGGCAGCAGAGGAACTTAAAAACTATGGCTACACCTTC. Its translation: CASSLASAAEELKNYGYTF.

This rearrangement joins TRBV7-9 to TRBJ2-5; D is uncertain. The germline V gene encodes CDR1 SEHNR and CDR2 FQNEAQ (reference sequence). The CDR3 sequence is 16 residues long. V was clipped by 0 bases and J by 2 bases, with 13 bases between them. The CDR3 DNA reads as TGTGCCAGCAGCTTAGCGGTTGGAGACGGACAAGAGACCCAGTACTTC. It is translated as CASSLAVGDGQETQYF.

This sequence joins TRBV6-1 and TRBJ1-5, with D maybe TRBD1 (6 bases). Germline CDR1 is MNHNS and CDR2 is SASEGT. This CDR3 has 16 residues. Trimming pared 2 bases from V and 0 bases from J, leaving 11 bases between. The CDR3 loop is CASSETPGDSNQPQHF. In DNA form, the CDR3 reads TGTGCCAGCAGTGAAACTCCAGGGGATAGCAATCAGCCCCAGCATTTT.

V and J are TRBV15 and TRBJ2-3; D call uncertain. The CDR3 is 13 amino acids. V was pared by 7 bases and J by 4 bases, with 12 bases between. Germline lookup yields CDR1 LNHNV and CDR2 YYDKDF (reference sequence). This CDR3 is CATKASGADTQYF. CDR3 nucleotide sequence: TGTGCCACCAAAGCTAGTGGCGCAGATACGCAGTATTTT.

The rearrangement joins TRBV19 to TRBJ1-5; 10 bases map to TRBD1. Germline loops: CDR1 LNHDA, CDR2 SQIVND (reference sequence). V was pared by 1 base and J by 3 bases, with 6 bases of the junction left unmatched. The CDR3 totals 17 residues. The DNA of the CDR3 is TGTGCCAGTAGTATAGGGACAGGGGGAATTCTCAATCAGCCCCAGCATTTT. This encodes CASSIGTGGILNQPQHF.

The J gene is TRBJ2-5, the V gene TRBV5-1; 11 bases line up with TRBD2. This CDR3 has 16 residues. Germline lookup yields CDR1 SGHRS and CDR2 YFSETQ. The V segment lost 3 bases and the J segment 4 bases; nucleotides outside the gene matches: 8. The CDR3 DNA sequence: TGCGCCAGCAGCTCGAGAACTAGCGGGGGAGTAGAGACCCAGTACTTC. Translation gives CASSSRTSGGVETQYF.

This chain joins TRBV5-1 and TRBJ2-2; maybe TRBD2 (6 bases). The CDR3 contains 14 residues. Germline V gene lookup returns CDR1 SGHRS and CDR2 YFSETQ. V shed 0 bases and J shed 6 bases, with 9 bases lying between them. Here the CDR3 DNA reads TGCGCCAGCAGCTTGGAAGAGCGGGCCGGGGAGCTGTTTTTT. Its translation is CASSLEERAGELFF.

This chain joins TRBV5-6 and TRBJ2-7; 10 bases fit TRBD1. With V trimmed by 4 bases and J by 5 bases, 6 bases remained unmatched. The germline V gene has CDR1 SGHDT and CDR2 YYEEEE. CDR3 length: 14 residues. CDR3: CASSAGDRGDEQYF. The CDR3 DNA is TGTGCCAGCAGCGCAGGGGACAGGGGCGACGAGCAGTACTTC.

The rearrangement links TRBV18 to TRBJ1-1; the match to TRBD1 covers 12 bases. Germline assignment: CDR1 KGHSH and CDR2 LQKENI. With V trimmed by 4 bases and J by 4 bases, 4 bases remained unmatched. The CDR3 has 15 residues. CDR3 sequence: CASSRDRGRSTEAFF. In DNA, the CDR3 is TGTGCCAGCTCACGGGACAGGGGGCGAAGCACTGAAGCTTTCTTT.

The rearrangement uses TRBV11-2 and TRBJ2-1, with 14 bases lining up with TRBD2. This CDR3 has 18 residues. Per the germline V gene, CDR1 is SGHAT and CDR2 is FQNNGV. Trimming at V came to 3 bases and at J to 6 bases, leaving 10 bases not matched to a gene. In DNA, the CDR3 is TGTGCCAGCAGCTTTGGGACTAGCGGGAGTAGATGGGGCAATGAGCAGTTCTTC. It encodes CASSFGTSGSRWGNEQFF.

The chain links TRBV28 to TRBJ2-2, with D perhaps TRBD1 (6 bases). Germline V gene lookup returns CDR1 MDHEN and CDR2 SYDVKM. The CDR3 sequence is 15 residues long. The ends were cut back, 4 bases at V and 5 bases at J, with 14 bases in the middle. CDR3 loop: CASSSRTALTGELFF. CDR3 nucleotide sequence: TGTGCCAGCAGTTCCCGGACAGCCTTGACCGGGGAGCTGTTTTTT. Full variable domain (remainder filled in from reference TRBV28 and TRBJ2-2): DVKVTQSSRYLVKRTGEKVFLECVQDMDHENMFWYRQDPGLGLRLIYFSYDVKMKEKGDIPEGYSVSREKKERFSLILESASTNQTSMYLCASSSRTALTGELFFGEGSRLTVL.

The chain carries TRBV21-1 and TRBJ1-5; the table calls TRBD1, which could not be checked here. TRBV21-1 is noted as a pseudogene. The CDR3 runs to 19 residues. In nucleotides, the CDR3 is TGTGCCAGCAGCAAATCTGACAGGGGAAACCCATATAGCAATCAGCCCCAGCATTTT. The encoded protein is CASSKSDRGNPYSNQPQHF.

This chain uses TRBV7-9 with TRBJ2-4, with D possibly being TRBD2 (6 bases). Germline lookup yields CDR1 SEHNR and CDR2 FQNEAQ (reference sequence). The CDR3 has 14 amino acids. Trimming cost V 6 bases and J 2 bases, with 11 bases left between them. The CDR3 nucleotides are TGTGCCAGCAGTACCAGGGACTCCAAAAACATTCAGTACTTC. This sequence encodes CASSTRDSKNIQYF.

In regard to this clone: Mismatch with germline at one junction end may stem from a read error. The chain has TRBV28 and TRBJ2-1; TRBD2 aligns across 15 bases. CDR1 and CDR2 from the germline V gene are MDHEN and SYDVKM. The CDR3 runs 18 residues. The CDR3 DNA reads TGTGCCAGCAGTCTATGGACTAGCGGGAGGGCCGGTGACAATGAGCAGTTCTTC. Its translation is CASSLWTSGRAGDNEQFF.

The chain combines TRBV28 with TRBJ1-2; D possibly corresponds to TRBD1 (6 bases). Germline V gives CDR1 MDHEN, CDR2 SYDVKM. Trimming removed 4 bases at V and 4 bases at J, with 16 bases between. CDR3 length: 15 amino acids. CDR3 nucleotides: TGTGCCAGCAGTTCCCCGCGGGGGCCTGTCTATGGCTACACCTTC. It is translated as CASSSPRGPVYGYTF.

The J gene is TRBJ2-7, the V gene TRBV28, with a weak D call TRBD1 (6 bases). V gave up 5 bases and J gave up 0 bases, with 11 bases separating them. The CDR3 has 14 residues. Germline V CDR1 and CDR2: MDHEN, SYDVKM. The CDR3 nucleotides read TGTGCCAGCAGTGGACAGCTAAGCTCCTACGAGCAGTACTTC. It translates to CASSGQLSSYEQYF.

The chain carries TRBV29-1 and TRBJ1-1; 8 nucleotides align to TRBD1. Germline V gene data show CDR1 as SQVTM and CDR2 as ANQGSEA. V lost 8 bases to trimming and J lost 5 bases; unmatched junction nucleotides: 7. This CDR3 is 12 amino acids long. The CDR3 DNA follows: TGCAGCATTAACAGGGGGGGGACTGAAGCTTTCTTT. Translating it yields CSINRGGTEAFF.

The CDR3 sequence: CASSQDRSGGLAGREETQYF. DNA of the CDR3: TGCGCCAGCAGCCAAGATCGGTCGGGGGGACTAGCGGGAAGGGAGGAGACCCAGTACTTC. The chain carries TRBV4-3 and TRBJ2-5; 13 bases align to TRBD2. The V gene end was trimmed by 0 bases and the J gene end by 5 bases; junction bases not matched to a gene: 15. The CDR3 extends over 20 amino acids. The germline V gene has CDR1 LGHNA and CDR2 YSLEER.

The CDR3 coding sequence is TGCGCCAGCACCCTTTATCCCTTCGGGGAGCTGTTTTTT. It yields the protein CASTLYPFGELFF. This chain connects TRBV4-1 to TRBJ2-2; no firm D call. V lost 7 bases and J lost 7, with 13 bases in between. The CDR3 totals 13 residues. Germline CDR1 reads MGHRA; CDR2 reads YSYEKL.

The V gene is TRBV29-1, the J gene TRBJ2-3; 8 nucleotides align to TRBD1. This CDR3 is 14 amino acids long. The germline V gene has CDR1 SQVTM and CDR2 ANQGSEA. The V and J ends lost 7 bases and 2 bases, in that order; junction bases with no gene match: 8. The CDR3 bases are TGCAGCGCCAAGACAGGGGTGGACACAGATACGCAGTATTTT. Its protein product is CSAKTGVDTDTQYF.

The rearrangement joins TRBV30 to TRBJ1-4; a weak D match, TRBD1 (6 bases). Germline assignment: CDR1 GTSNPN and CDR2 SVGIG (reference sequence). Deletions cut 0 bases from V and 8 bases from J, with 22 bases between. CDR3 size: 17 residues. CDR3 loop: CAWSVWAPGEFGEKLFF. The DNA of the CDR3 is TGTGCCTGGAGTGTATGGGCCCCAGGGGAGTTTGGGGAAAAACTGTTTTTT.

The rearrangement joins TRBV19 to TRBJ1-2; no clear D gene. The germline gives CDR1 LNHDA, CDR2 SQIVND (reference sequence). The CDR3 is made up of 13 amino acids. V lost 7 bases and J lost 4, with 13 bases in between. CDR3 protein: CASNMGGVYGYTF. CDR3 in DNA: TGTGCCAGTAATATGGGAGGAGTCTATGGCTACACCTTC.

V and J are TRBV5-1 and TRBJ2-1; TRBD2 matches 16 bases. The CDR3 is made up of 19 amino acids. Losses at the gene ends were 4 bases for V and 6 bases for J; bases not matched to a gene: 13. Germline CDR1 is SGHRS and CDR2 is YFSETQ. CDR3 in DNA: TGCGCCAGCAGCCCGGGGACTAGCGGGAGGGGTCGGTTGAGCAATGAGCAGTTCTTC. It encodes CASSPGTSGRGRLSNEQFF.

V and J are TRBV4-3 and TRBJ2-3; perhaps TRBD2 as D (5 bases). The germline gives CDR1 LGHNA, CDR2 YSLEER. This CDR3 spans 13 amino acids. The germline V and J ends were trimmed by 1 base and 6 bases, with 8 bases remaining between them. This CDR3 is CASSQGRGDTQYF. The CDR3 DNA follows: TGCGCCAGCAGCCAAGGTCGAGGGGATACGCAGTATTTT.

V is TRBV5-4 and J is TRBJ2-1, with D maybe TRBD2 (5 bases). The CDR3 extends over 15 amino acids. Per germline, CDR1 SGHNT and CDR2 YYREEE (reference sequence). The ends were cut back, 0 bases at V and 4 bases at J, with 11 bases in the middle. CDR3 region: CASSLAELAYNEQFF. The CDR3 nucleotides are TGTGCCAGCAGCTTGGCCGAGCTAGCATACAATGAGCAGTTCTTC.

The chain uses TRBV7-8 and TRBJ1-5; no clear D. The V gene lost 10 bases and the J gene lost 1 base, with 17 bases spanning the gap. In germline, CDR1 is SGHVS, CDR2 FQNEAQ. This CDR3 region has 15 residues. CDR3 in DNA: TGTGCCAACCATTCGAGGGAGGAGAGCAATCAGCCCCAGCATTTT. This codes for CANHSREESNQPQHF.

The CDR3 sequence is CASSFAGLAGSEQYF. CDR3 sequence (DNA): TGTGCCAGCAGCTTCGCAGGACTAGCGGGATCCGAGCAGTACTTC. The chain uses TRBV7-2 and TRBJ2-7, with 12 positions matching TRBD2. In germline, CDR1 is SGHTA, CDR2 FQGNSA. CDR3 size: 15 residues. V dropped 3 bases and J dropped 6; count of bases not matched to a gene: 6.

The genes are TRBV2 and TRBJ2-5, with D maybe TRBD1 (5 bases). Germline assignment: CDR1 SNHLY and CDR2 FYNNEI. Trimming cost V 3 bases and J 13 bases, with 18 bases left between them. CDR3 length: 13 amino acids. CDR3 DNA sequence: TGTGCCAGCAGTGAGGAGAGACAGTCCGGTCGGTACTTC. This translates into CASSEERQSGRYF.

The J gene is TRBJ2-7, the V gene TRBV30; possible D gene TRBD1, 6 bases. The CDR3 contains 12 residues. The V gene lost 7 bases and the J gene lost 7 bases, with 17 bases spanning the gap. Germline CDR1 and CDR2: GTSNPN and SVGIG (reference sequence). CDR3 amino acids: CAYARGTREQYF. CDR3 DNA sequence: TGTGCCTACGCGAGGGGGACGAGAGAGCAGTACTTC.